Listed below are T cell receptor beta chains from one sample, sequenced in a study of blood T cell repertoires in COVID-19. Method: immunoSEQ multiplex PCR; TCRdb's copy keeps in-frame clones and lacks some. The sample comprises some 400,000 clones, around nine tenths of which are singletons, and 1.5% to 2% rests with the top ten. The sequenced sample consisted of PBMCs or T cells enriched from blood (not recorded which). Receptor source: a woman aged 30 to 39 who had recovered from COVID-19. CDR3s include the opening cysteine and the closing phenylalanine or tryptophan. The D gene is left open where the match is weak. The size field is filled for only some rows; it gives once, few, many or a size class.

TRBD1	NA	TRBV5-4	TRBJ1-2	TGTGCCAGCAGCTTGGCCGGGACAGTCGATGGCTACACCTTC	CASSLAGTVDGYTF
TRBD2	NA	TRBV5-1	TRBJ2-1	TGCGCCAGCAGTACGGCGGGAGGGTCCTACAATGAGCAGTTCTTC	CASSTAGGSYNEQFF
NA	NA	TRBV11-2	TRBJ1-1	TGTGCCAGCAGTCACTCGTCGGGGGGGGCTTTCTTT	CASSHSSGGAFF
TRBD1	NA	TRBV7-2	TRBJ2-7	TGTGCCAGCAGCTCGGGACAGGGCCCGTACGAGCAGTACTTC	CASSSGQGPYEQYF
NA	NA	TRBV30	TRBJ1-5	TGTGCCTGGAGTGTCTACCGCGAGCAGCCCCAGCATTTT	CAWSVYREQPQHF
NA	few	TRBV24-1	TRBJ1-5	TGTGCCACCACCCTTCGGCAGACATTCGATCAGCCCCAGCATTTT	CATTLRQTFDQPQHF
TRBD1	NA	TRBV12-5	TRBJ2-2	TGTGCTAGTGGTACAGGGGATCGCGGGGAGCTGTTTTTT	CASGTGDRGELFF
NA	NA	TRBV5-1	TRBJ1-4	TGCGCCAGCAGCTTCTCGACTGTAAATGAAAAACTGTTTTTT	CASSFSTVNEKLFF
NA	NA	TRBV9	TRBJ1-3	TGTGCCAGCACGAGCTCTGGAAACACCATATATTTT	CASTSSGNTIYF
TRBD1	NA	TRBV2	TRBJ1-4	TGTGCCAGCAACCCAGGACAGGGAGGTGAAAAACTGTTTTTT	CASNPGQGGEKLFF
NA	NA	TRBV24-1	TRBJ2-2	TGTGCCACCAGTGCCCCGGTCCTCGGGGGCACCGGGGAGCTGTTTTTT	CATSAPVLGGTGELFF
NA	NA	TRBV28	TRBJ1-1	TGTGCCAGCAGATTCAGCCTCCTAGGCACTGAAGCTTTCTTT	CASRFSLLGTEAFF
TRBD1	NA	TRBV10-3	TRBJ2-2	TGTGCCATCAGTGAAACCGGGACAGAAAACACCGGGGAGCTGTTTTTT	CAISETGTENTGELFF
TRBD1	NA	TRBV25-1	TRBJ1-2	TGTGCCAGCAGTGAACCGGGACAGTCCTATGGCTACACCTTC	CASSEPGQSYGYTF
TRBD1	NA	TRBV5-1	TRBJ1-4	TGCGCCAGCAGCTGGGGACAGGGTGCAACTAATGAAAAACTGTTTTTT	CASSWGQGATNEKLFF
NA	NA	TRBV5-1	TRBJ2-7	TGCGCCAGCAGCTTGACCTCCCATCCGGGCTACGAGCAGTACTTC	CASSLTSHPGYEQYF
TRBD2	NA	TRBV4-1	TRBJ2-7	TGCGCCAGCAGCCAGAGACTAGCGGGACCGGTCGAGCAGTACTTC	CASSQRLAGPVEQYF
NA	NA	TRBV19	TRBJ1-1	TGTGCCAGTAGTATAGGGTCCAGTAACACTGAAGCTTTCTTT	CASSIGSSNTEAFF
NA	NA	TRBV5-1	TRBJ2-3	TGCGCCAGCAGCTTGGCTGGGGCTAGCACAGATACGCAGTATTTT	CASSLAGASTDTQYF
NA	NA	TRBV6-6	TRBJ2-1	TGTGCCAGCAGCTTACCCGGCTCCTACAATGAGCAGTTCTTC	CASSLPGSYNEQFF
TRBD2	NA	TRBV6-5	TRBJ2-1	TGTGCCAGCAGTATAAGCGGGGGGAACTACAATGAGCAGTTCTTC	CASSISGGNYNEQFF
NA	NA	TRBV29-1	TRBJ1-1	TGCAGCGTTGAATGGGGCAGATCCACTGAAGCTTTCTTT	CSVEWGRSTEAFF
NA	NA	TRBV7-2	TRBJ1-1	TGTGCCAGCAGCTTAGAAATCAGACTTAACACTGAAGCTTTCTTT	CASSLEIRLNTEAFF
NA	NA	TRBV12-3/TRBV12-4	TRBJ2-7	TGTGCCAGCAGTTTACGAGCTAAGGAGAGTCAGTACTTC	CASSLRAKESQYF
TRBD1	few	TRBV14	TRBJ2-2	TGTGCCAGCAGCGAACCAGGGACAGGGAACACCGGGGAGCTGTTTTTT	CASSEPGTGNTGELFF
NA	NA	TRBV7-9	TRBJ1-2	TGTGCCAGCAGCTTAGGCGGGGAGCCCCCTTATGGCTACACCTTC	CASSLGGEPPYGYTF
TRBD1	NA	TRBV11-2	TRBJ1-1	TGTGCCAGCAGCCAACGACAGGGCTCGAGCACTGAAGCTTTCTTT	CASSQRQGSSTEAFF
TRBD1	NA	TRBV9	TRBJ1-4	TGTGCCAGCAGCGAGACAGGGTATGGCGAAAAACTGTTTTTT	CASSETGYGEKLFF
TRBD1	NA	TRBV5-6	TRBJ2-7	TGTGCCAGCAGCTCCCCGGACAGGGCCACCTACGAGCAGTACTTC	CASSSPDRATYEQYF
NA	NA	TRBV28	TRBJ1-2	TGTGCCAGCAGTTTAGGGGTCGGGAGAGATGGCTACACCTTC	CASSLGVGRDGYTF
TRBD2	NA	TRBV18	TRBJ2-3	TGTGCCAGCTCACCAGTACGCGGACTAGCGGGGAGAAGGGATACGCAGTATTTT	CASSPVRGLAGRRDTQYF
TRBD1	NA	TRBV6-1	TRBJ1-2	TGTGCCAGCAGTGAAACGAGGGGACAGGCGGGTGGCTACACCTTC	CASSETRGQAGGYTF
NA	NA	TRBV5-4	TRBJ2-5	TGTGCCAGCAGCGTACTAAGCGGGCAAGAGACCCAGTACTTC	CASSVLSGQETQYF
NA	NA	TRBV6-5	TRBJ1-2	TGTGCCAGCAGCACCGGCGGGGCCCTCGGTGGCTACACCTTC	CASSTGGALGGYTF
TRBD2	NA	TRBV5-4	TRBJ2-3	TGTGCCAGCAGCCCCCAACTAGCGGGGTCCCTTAATACGCAGTATTTT	CASSPQLAGSLNTQYF
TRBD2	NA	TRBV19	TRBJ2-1	TGTGCCAGTAGCTGGGGGGGACCTGAGCAGTTCTTC	CASSWGGPEQFF
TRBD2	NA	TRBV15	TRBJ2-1	TGTGCCACCTGGACTAGCGGGAGCAATGAGCAGTTCTTC	CATWTSGSNEQFF
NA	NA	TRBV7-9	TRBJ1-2	TGTGCCAGCAGCTTTACACCGGACAGAGTTCCCAAGGGCAACTATGGCTACACCTTC	CASSFTPDRVPKGNYGYTF
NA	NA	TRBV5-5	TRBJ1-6	TGTGCCAGCAGCTCATCCGACAGCGTAAATTCACCCCTCCACTTT	CASSSSDSVNSPLHF
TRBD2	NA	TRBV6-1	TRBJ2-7	TGTGCCAGCAGTGAAGCCATTACTAGCGGGGAGCTCCGATACTACGAGCAGTACTTC	CASSEAITSGELRYYEQYF